This T cell receptor beta chain originates from a study of breast tumors, draining lymph nodes, adjacent tissues. The CDR3 has 15 residues. Germline values: CDR1 SGHRS, CDR2 YFSETQ. V was shortened by 4 bases and J by 9 bases, with 22 bases between the two germline ends. General study points: Most tumor T cells seemingly derive from lymph node, then expand in tumor. Luminal-like breast cancer showed significantly higher tumor–nontumor repertoire similarity than basal-like. That most tumor T cells come from lymph nodes remained unproven. Compared with lymph nodes, tumors were less diverse; compared with nontumor tissue, more.

Regarding this clonotype: The antigen remains undetermined.

TCRdb itself ran the multiplex PCR reads through MiXCR, one entry per CDR3 protein. This table has around 66,000 distinct CDR3 sequences, approximately 40% appearing once. The TCR sequence derives from a female donor with breast cancer. Some clones in this sample may be carry-over from other donors' samples. Sequencing was done on a sample of breast tumor tissue. The V gene is TRBV5-1, the J gene TRBJ2-5; D is perhaps TRBD2 (6 bases). Here the CDR3 reads CASSVGGNGNQPQYF. In nucleotides, the CDR3 is TGCGCCAGCAGCGTAGGAGGGAACGGAAATCAGCCCCAGTACTTC.